These T cell receptor beta chains were read from a single sample in a study of T cell responses to AZD1222 COVID-19 vaccine. The method was immunoSEQ multiplex PCR; TCRdb's version includes in-frame clones alone and lacks a portion of them. The sample yields around 170,000 clones, approximately 90% seen once. This specimen consisted of peripheral blood, obtained on day 0 of AZD1222 vaccination. These receptors came from an adult in good health. The CDR3 runs from the conserved cysteine through the conserved F or W. D genes are given only for firm matches. Clone size, where shown, is once, few, many, or a class for clones that have expanded.

len: 12
v_gene: TRBV3-1/TRBV3-2
j_gene: TRBJ2-3
abundance: -
d_gene: TRBD1
CDR3nt: TGTGCCAGCAGCCAACAGGGGGCTACGCAGTATTTT
CDR3aa: CASSQQGATQYF

len: 15
v_gene: TRBV4-2
j_gene: TRBJ2-5
abundance: -
d_gene: -
CDR3nt: TGTGCCAGCAGCCCCGCTACCGGGGTGGGAGAGACCCAGTACTTC
CDR3aa: CASSPATGVGETQYF

len: 14
v_gene: TRBV7-9
j_gene: TRBJ2-7
abundance: -
d_gene: -
CDR3nt: TGTGCCAGCAGCTTATCGGACGGCTCCTACGAGCAGTACTTC
CDR3aa: CASSLSDGSYEQYF

len: 14
v_gene: TRBV5-1
j_gene: TRBJ2-3
abundance: once
d_gene: TRBD2
CDR3nt: TGCGCCAGCAGCCCGGGGACTAGCGGAGATACGCAGTATTTT
CDR3aa: CASSPGTSGDTQYF

len: 14
v_gene: TRBV5-5
j_gene: TRBJ2-5
abundance: -
d_gene: -
CDR3nt: TGTGCCAGCAGCTTTGGGGCGTACCAAGAGACCCAGTACTTC
CDR3aa: CASSFGAYQETQYF

len: 13
v_gene: TRBV7-2
j_gene: TRBJ2-3
abundance: -
d_gene: -
CDR3nt: TGTGCCAGCAGACCATTTCTGGCAGATACGCAGTATTTT
CDR3aa: CASRPFLADTQYF

len: 14
v_gene: TRBV9
j_gene: TRBJ1-3
abundance: -
d_gene: -
CDR3nt: TGTGCCAGCAGCGTAACTGGGGACGGAAACACCATATATTTT
CDR3aa: CASSVTGDGNTIYF

len: 12
v_gene: TRBV28
j_gene: TRBJ1-3
abundance: -
d_gene: -
CDR3nt: TGTGCCAGCAATGACTTTGGAAACACCATATATTTT
CDR3aa: CASNDFGNTIYF

len: 13
v_gene: TRBV24-1
j_gene: TRBJ1-5
abundance: once
d_gene: TRBD1
CDR3nt: TGTGCCACCAGCGGGACAGACAATCAGCCCCAGCATTTT
CDR3aa: CATSGTDNQPQHF

len: 16
v_gene: TRBV4-1
j_gene: TRBJ2-1
abundance: -
d_gene: TRBD2
CDR3nt: TGCGCCAGCAGCCAAGCTAGCGGAAGCTCCTACAATGAGCAGTTCTTC
CDR3aa: CASSQASGSSYNEQFF

len: 10
v_gene: TRBV10-3
j_gene: TRBJ1-2
abundance: many
d_gene: -
CDR3nt: TGTGCCAACACAGAACGTCGCTACACCTTC
CDR3aa: CANTERRYTF

len: 14
v_gene: TRBV5-8
j_gene: TRBJ1-4
abundance: -
d_gene: TRBD1
CDR3nt: TGTGCCAGCAACGGACAGGGGGCGGTTGAAAAACTGTTTTTT
CDR3aa: CASNGQGAVEKLFF

len: 15
v_gene: TRBV4-1
j_gene: TRBJ1-4
abundance: few
d_gene: -
CDR3nt: TGCGCCAGCAGCCAAGGACGGGCAACTAATGAAAAACTGTTTTTT
CDR3aa: CASSQGRATNEKLFF

len: 13
v_gene: TRBV4-3
j_gene: TRBJ1-1
abundance: -
d_gene: -
CDR3nt: TGCGCCAGCAGCCAATTACAGACCACTGAAGCTTTCTTT
CDR3aa: CASSQLQTTEAFF

len: 15
v_gene: TRBV7-2
j_gene: TRBJ2-5
abundance: -
d_gene: -
CDR3nt: TGTGCCAGCAGTAACTCCGCGGCATTCCAAGAGACCCAGTACTTC
CDR3aa: CASSNSAAFQETQYF

len: 13
v_gene: TRBV19
j_gene: TRBJ2-3
abundance: -
d_gene: -
CDR3nt: TGTGCCAGTCATCGGGACTGGAGGGAGGCGCAGTATTTT
CDR3aa: CASHRDWREAQYF

len: 15
v_gene: TRBV7-3
j_gene: TRBJ2-5
abundance: -
d_gene: TRBD2
CDR3nt: TGTGCCAGCAGCTCGGCTAGCGGGGGGGCGGAGACCCAGTACTTC
CDR3aa: CASSSASGGAETQYF

len: 17
v_gene: TRBV7-2
j_gene: TRBJ2-2
abundance: -
d_gene: TRBD2
CDR3nt: TGTGCCAGCAGCCTGGGACTAGCGGGGGGGCGCACCGGGGAGCTGTTTTTT
CDR3aa: CASSLGLAGGRTGELFF

len: 16
v_gene: TRBV19
j_gene: TRBJ1-5
abundance: -
d_gene: -
CDR3nt: TGTGCCAGCTCTCCTTTTGTAGACACTAGCAATCAGCCCCAGCATTTT
CDR3aa: CASSPFVDTSNQPQHF

len: 15
v_gene: TRBV3-1/TRBV3-2
j_gene: TRBJ1-2
abundance: -
d_gene: TRBD1
CDR3nt: TGTGCCAGCAGCCAAGATGGCGGGACAGGGGTCGGCTACACCTTC
CDR3aa: CASSQDGGTGVGYTF

len: 15
v_gene: TRBV19
j_gene: TRBJ1-3
abundance: -
d_gene: -
CDR3nt: TGTGCCAGTAGTACCGAGCGTCAGCGGGGAAACACCATATATTTT
CDR3aa: CASSTERQRGNTIYF

len: 11
v_gene: TRBV2
j_gene: TRBJ1-6
abundance: -
d_gene: TRBD1
CDR3nt: TGTGCCAGCAAAAGGGGGCCACCCCTCCACTTT
CDR3aa: CASKRGPPLHF

len: 16
v_gene: TRBV7-9
j_gene: TRBJ1-4
abundance: -
d_gene: TRBD1
CDR3nt: TGTGCCAGCACCGCATGGACAGGGGGCTCTAATGAAAAACTGTTTTTT
CDR3aa: CASTAWTGGSNEKLFF

len: 19
v_gene: TRBV29-1
j_gene: TRBJ1-2
abundance: -
d_gene: TRBD1
CDR3nt: TGCAGCGTTGAAGATCCCCTGACAGGGTGGGGGACAAGAGGCTATGGCTACACCTTC
CDR3aa: CSVEDPLTGWGTRGYGYTF

len: 14
v_gene: TRBV24-1
j_gene: TRBJ1-4
abundance: once
d_gene: -
CDR3nt: TGTGCCACCAGTGTAGGAGGAACTAATGAAAAACTGTTTTTT
CDR3aa: CATSVGGTNEKLFF

len: 15
v_gene: TRBV6-2/TRBV6-3
j_gene: TRBJ1-5
abundance: -
d_gene: -
CDR3nt: TGTGCCAGCAGTTACTCAGGGGGTAGCAATCAGCCCCAGCATTTT
CDR3aa: CASSYSGGSNQPQHF

len: 15
v_gene: TRBV6-5
j_gene: TRBJ1-1
abundance: -
d_gene: -
CDR3nt: TGTGCCAGCAGGGACCTACAGGACGGGAACACTGAAGCTTTCTTT
CDR3aa: CASRDLQDGNTEAFF

len: 14
v_gene: TRBV18
j_gene: TRBJ1-1
abundance: -
d_gene: -
CDR3nt: TGTGCCAGCTCACTCGTAGGGCGGAACACTGAAGCTTTCTTT
CDR3aa: CASSLVGRNTEAFF

len: 14
v_gene: TRBV19
j_gene: TRBJ1-5
abundance: -
d_gene: -
CDR3nt: TGTGCCAGTTCGTCAGACAGCAGCAATCAGCCCCAGCATTTT
CDR3aa: CASSSDSSNQPQHF

len: 14
v_gene: TRBV5-6
j_gene: TRBJ1-5
abundance: few
d_gene: TRBD1
CDR3nt: TGTGCCAGCAGCCGGACAGGAGATTATCAGCCCCAGCATTTT
CDR3aa: CASSRTGDYQPQHF

len: 13
v_gene: TRBV3-1/TRBV3-2
j_gene: TRBJ1-3
abundance: -
d_gene: -
CDR3nt: TGTGCCAGCCGGACATCCCCTGGAAACACCATATATTTT
CDR3aa: CASRTSPGNTIYF

len: 15
v_gene: TRBV11-3
j_gene: TRBJ2-7
abundance: -
d_gene: -
CDR3nt: TGTGCCAGCAGCTCCGCGGGGCCGGGCGTTTACGAGCAGTACTTC
CDR3aa: CASSSAGPGVYEQYF

len: 14
v_gene: TRBV2
j_gene: TRBJ2-3
abundance: -
d_gene: TRBD1
CDR3nt: TGTGCCAGCAGTGATGACAGGGACACAGATACGCAGTATTTT
CDR3aa: CASSDDRDTDTQYF

len: 16
v_gene: TRBV30
j_gene: TRBJ1-6
abundance: -
d_gene: -
CDR3nt: TGTGCCTGGAGCTCTTGGGGGGGCAACCTTAATTCACCCCTCCACTTT
CDR3aa: CAWSSWGGNLNSPLHF

len: 14
v_gene: TRBV7-2
j_gene: TRBJ2-1
abundance: -
d_gene: -
CDR3nt: TGTGCCAGCAGCTCCGGGACCCAGTACAATGAGCAGTTCTTC
CDR3aa: CASSSGTQYNEQFF

len: 14
v_gene: TRBV11-2
j_gene: TRBJ1-6
abundance: -
d_gene: TRBD1
CDR3nt: TGTGCCAGCAGCTTAGACAGGGGGAATTCACCCCTCCACTTT
CDR3aa: CASSLDRGNSPLHF

len: 14
v_gene: TRBV28
j_gene: TRBJ1-2
abundance: -
d_gene: -
CDR3nt: TGTGCCAGCAGTTTGCTACAGGGTACCTATGGCTACACCTTC
CDR3aa: CASSLLQGTYGYTF

len: 16
v_gene: TRBV15
j_gene: TRBJ1-5
abundance: -
d_gene: -
CDR3nt: TGTGCCACCAGCAGAGATAGTTTGTGGGCCAATCAGCCCCAGCATTTT
CDR3aa: CATSRDSLWANQPQHF

len: 14
v_gene: TRBV7-9
j_gene: TRBJ1-1
abundance: -
d_gene: -
CDR3nt: TGTGCCAGCAGTACCCGTGGGACCCGCACTGAAGCTTTCTTT
CDR3aa: CASSTRGTRTEAFF